This T cell receptor beta chain was identified in a study of cytomegalovirus exposure and HLA in healthy donors. Regarding the study as a whole: Earlier findings revealed that most TCR beta V segments proved productive either about 90% or about 30% of the time.

Notes on this clone: Its target is not known. Other nucleotide sequences in the sample specify the same CDR3.

PCR employed 60 Vbeta and 13 Jbeta primers. Generated by immunoSEQ multiplex PCR, the TCRdb table keeps only in-frame clones and is missing some. The sample consists of 90,000 to 120,000 clones, around 78% of them appearing once. This CDR3 contains 16 residues. V was pared by 1 base and J by 3 bases, with 9 bases of the junction left unmatched. Germline values: CDR1 SEHNR, CDR2 FQNEAQ (reference sequence). Sequenced sample: PBMCs. This chain connects TRBV7-9 to TRBJ2-7; 7 positions match TRBD2. This TCR derives from a man aged 25-45 years in good health and CMV-seronegative. The CDR3 nucleotides are TGTGCCAGCAGCTTAGGTGGAGCGGGACCATTCTACGAGCAGTACTTC. This gives the protein CASSLGGAGPFYEQYF.